Below are 13 T cell receptor beta chains sequenced from a single sample in a study of cytomegalovirus exposure and HLA in healthy donors. The primer mix had 60 Vbeta and 13 Jbeta primers. Method: immunoSEQ multiplex PCR; TCRdb's copy keeps in-frame clones and lacks some. The data hold 100,000 to 150,000 clones, with more than 60% observed a single time. The sample taken for sequencing was PBMCs. Every receptor here comes from a woman aged 40 to 50 in good health and CMV-seropositive.

This clone was picked up a small number of times. The rearrangement joins TRBV30 to TRBJ2-6; TRBD1 might be the D (6 bases). The V gene lost 1 base and the J gene lost 19 bases, with 20 bases spanning the gap. The germline V gene has CDR1 GTSNPN and CDR2 SVGIG (reference sequence). The CDR3 loop spans 13 amino acids. The CDR3: CAWSAESGDRGTF. CDR3 nucleotides: TGTGCCTGGAGTGCCGAATCAGGGGATCGGGGTACTTTC.

The J gene is TRBJ1-2, the V gene TRBV6-4; D might be TRBD1 (5 bases). Germline values: CDR1 MRHNA, CDR2 SNTAGT. The germline V and J ends were trimmed by 5 bases and 0 bases, with 10 bases remaining between them. CDR3 size: 14 residues. The CDR3 bases are TGTGCCAGCAGTCCGACAGACGCTAACTATGGCTACACCTTC. Encoded protein: CASSPTDANYGYTF.

V usage is TRBV4-2 and J usage is TRBJ1-2, with 8 bases identical to TRBD1. Per the germline V gene, CDR1 is LGHNA and CDR2 is YNFKEQ. Germline trimming cut 0 bases from V and 4 bases from J; bases unmatched to any gene: 10. This CDR3 is 17 amino acids long. The chain's CDR3 is CASSQEVAGGISYGYTF. The CDR3 nucleotides are TGTGCCAGCAGCCAAGAAGTGGCAGGGGGCATCAGCTATGGCTACACCTTC.

This chain joins TRBV5-5 and TRBJ1-1; no clear D. CDR1 and CDR2 from the germline V gene are SGHKS and YYEKEE (reference sequence). Between the trimmed V and J ends, which lost 0 bases and 2 bases, there was a span of 8 bases. The CDR3 runs to 14 residues. CDR3 protein: CASSLGGLNTEAFF. CDR3 nucleotide sequence: TGTGCCAGCAGCTTGGGAGGACTCAACACTGAAGCTTTCTTT.

The chain employs TRBV5-1 and TRBJ2-1; TRBD2 aligns across 9 bases. V trimming: 0 bases; J trimming: 12 bases; junction bases outside the gene matches: 7. Germline V CDR1 and CDR2: SGHRS, YFSETQ. The CDR3 has 14 residues. CDR3 nucleotide sequence: TGCGCCAGCAGCTTGGAGGCTAGCGGGACCGCGCAGTTCTTC. Its translation: CASSLEASGTAQFF.

This rearrangement joins TRBV7-2 to TRBJ2-5, with 11 bases lining up with TRBD2. V gave up 5 bases and J gave up 11 bases; unmatched junction bases: 10. The CDR3 runs to 14 residues. The germline gives CDR1 SGHTA, CDR2 FQGNSA. The CDR3, as DNA: TGTGCCAGCAGCCTTAGCGGGGGGGCCCGGGAGCAGTACTTC. This encodes CASSLSGGAREQYF.

V gene TRBV28 combines with J gene TRBJ1-2, with a possible D match to TRBD1 (5 bases). V was shortened by 3 bases and J by 6 bases, with 11 bases between the two germline ends. The germline V gene has CDR1 MDHEN and CDR2 SYDVKM. The CDR3 runs to 13 residues. The chain's CDR3 is CASSFGASHGYTF. The DNA of the CDR3 is TGTGCCAGCAGTTTTGGGGCTTCCCATGGCTACACCTTC.

The chain is built from TRBV5-4 and TRBJ2-5; 7 positions agree with TRBD1. The CDR3 extends over 14 amino acids. Germline CDR1 is SGHNT and CDR2 is YYREEE (reference sequence). V dropped 0 bases and J dropped 5; count of bases not matched to a gene: 4. The CDR3 coding sequence is TGTGCCAGCAGCTTGGCGACAGGGTTGGAGACCCAGTACTTC. It encodes CASSLATGLETQYF.

The chain has TRBV7-2 and TRBJ2-1; the match to TRBD2 covers 8 bases. Germline assignment: CDR1 SGHTA and CDR2 FQGNSA. The ends lost 0 bases at V and 4 bases at J; junction bases unmatched: 2. The CDR3 has 15 amino acids. CDR3 DNA: TGTGCCAGCAGCTTAGCTAGCGGGGAATACAATGAGCAGTTCTTC. It yields the protein CASSLASGEYNEQFF.

This clone was observed a few times. The genes are TRBV19 and TRBJ2-2; D gene ambiguous. Germline assignment: CDR1 LNHDA and CDR2 SQIVND (reference sequence). Trimming stripped 0 bases from V and 6 bases from J, with 14 bases between. The CDR3 totals 16 residues. The CDR3 sequence: CASSIEQARVPGELFF. In DNA form, the CDR3 reads TGTGCCAGTAGTATAGAGCAGGCCCGCGTTCCCGGGGAGCTGTTTTTT. The full variable domain, in which reference TRBV19 and TRBJ2-2 provide the parts outside the CDR3, is DGGITQSPKYLFRKEGQNVTLSCEQNLNHDAMYWYRQDPGQGLRLIYYSQIVNDFQKGDIAEGYSVSREKKESFPLTVTSAQKNPTAFYLCASSIEQARVPGELFFGEGSRLTVL.

This sequence joins TRBV6-4 and TRBJ2-3; the match to TRBD2 covers 10 bases. The CDR3 length is 16 residues. Per germline, CDR1 MRHNA and CDR2 SNTAGT. Germline trimming cut 2 bases from V and 2 bases from J; bases unmatched to any gene: 4. As DNA, the CDR3 is TGTGCCAGCAGTGACCGGACTAGCGGTGACACAGATACGCAGTATTTT. This sequence encodes CASSDRTSGDTDTQYF.

This clone has just a few counts. The chain couples TRBV19 to TRBJ2-5, with TRBD1 as a possible D gene (7 bases). The CDR3 covers 15 residues. CDR1 LNHDA and CDR2 SQIVND come from the germline V gene (reference sequence). V was cut by 3 bases and J by 1 base, with 12 bases left in between. The CDR3 sequence is CASSIGGTVQETQYF. CDR3 DNA sequence: TGTGCCAGTAGTATTGGAGGGACAGTCCAAGAGACCCAGTACTTC.

J is TRBJ1-1 and V is TRBV9; 8 positions match TRBD1. The CDR3 spans 15 residues. V lost 4 bases to trimming and J lost 6 bases; unmatched junction nucleotides: 11. The germline gives CDR1 SGDLS, CDR2 YYNGEE. The CDR3 loop is CASSLGQGTVSEAFF. CDR3 DNA sequence: TGTGCCAGCAGCTTAGGACAGGGAACGGTATCTGAAGCTTTCTTT.